The rows below give T cell receptor beta chains drawn from one sample of a study of regulatory T cells in long-lasting Graves disease. TCRdb independently ran MiXCR on the multiplex PCR reads; one entry per CDR3 protein. Among around 470,000 distinct CDR3 sequences, 14% were seen once, and the ten largest hold approximately 15%. A further study also used this sample, focusing on T cells in Graves' hyperthyroidism and ophthalmopathy.

The sample was peripheral blood mononuclear cells (PBMCs), taken at new diagnosis, from a patient treated with antithyroid drugs. The receptors shown here come from a woman between 45 and 65 years old with Graves disease. The CDR3 runs from the conserved cysteine through the conserved F or W. D genes are given only for firm matches. Size tells how often a clone was seen (once, few, many) or the class of an expanded clone, and some rows leave it out.

TRBV11-1	-	TRBJ2-6	-	CASSFGRGRSGANVLTF	TGTGCCAGCAGCTTCGGCAGGGGGAGGTCCGGGGCCAACGTCCTGACTTTC
TRBV25-1	TRBD2	TRBJ2-7	few	CASSEYTSAGYEQYF	TGTGCCAGCAGTGAATATACTAGCGCCGGCTACGAGCAGTACTTC
TRBV6-1	TRBD2	TRBJ2-3	-	CATFLGGGHTDTQYF	TGTGCCACCTTCTTGGGGGGAGGGCACACAGATACGCAGTATTTT
TRBV13	TRBD2	TRBJ2-7	-	CASSLQMRLAGRTYEQYF	TGTGCCAGCAGCCTCCAAATGAGACTAGCGGGAAGGACCTACGAGCAGTACTTC
TRBV7-2	-	TRBJ2-5	many	CASSSDQETQYF	TGTGCCAGCAGCTCAGACCAAGAGACCCAGTACTTC
TRBV4-1	-	TRBJ1-5	-	CASSQDAGADQPQHF	TGCGCCAGCAGCCAAGATGCAGGGGCCGATCAGCCCCAGCATTTT
TRBV6-1	-	TRBJ2-7	many	CASSHGFGGYEQYF	TGTGCCAGCAGTCACGGTTTTGGCGGGTACGAGCAGTACTTC
TRBV5-1	TRBD1	TRBJ1-3	few	CASSLGLDRGPLSGNTIYF	TGCGCCAGCAGCTTGGGCCTGGACAGGGGACCCCTCTCTGGAAACACCATATATTTT
TRBV9	-	TRBJ2-3	-	CASSVEGGTLTDTQYF	TGTGCCAGCAGCGTAGAGGGGGGGACACTCACAGATACGCAGTATTTT
TRBV6-1	-	TRBJ1-5	few	CASSEVWIQPQHF	TGTGCCAGCAGTGAAGTATGGATTCAGCCCCAGCATTTT
TRBV7-2	TRBD1	TRBJ1-4	-	CASSYGTDELEKLFF	TGTGCCAGCAGCTACGGGACAGACGAACTTGAAAAACTGTTTTTT
TRBV6-4	TRBD2	TRBJ2-5	few	CASSETLTSGSGQETQYF	TGTGCCAGCAGTGAGACCCTGACTAGCGGGAGCGGACAAGAGACCCAGTACTTC
TRBV3-1	-	TRBJ1-1	many	CASSQGVRNTEAFF	TGTGCCAGCAGCCAAGGGGTGAGGAACACTGAAGCTTTCTTT
TRBV10-3	-	TRBJ2-7	-	CAISGHDVFYEQYF	TGTGCCATCAGTGGGCACGACGTGTTCTACGAGCAGTACTTC
TRBV28	TRBD1	TRBJ1-6	-	CASSPGTGGHLPLHF	TGTGCCAGCAGTCCCGGGACAGGGGGACATCTGCCCCTCCACTTT
TRBV28	-	TRBJ1-2	many	CASSSRQVLSYGYTF	TGTGCCAGCAGTTCCCGACAGGTCTTATCCTATGGCTACACCTTC
TRBV5-1	-	TRBJ1-1	many	CASSLNRGDSTEAFF	TGCGCCAGCAGCTTGAACCGTGGAGACAGCACTGAAGCTTTCTTT
TRBV14	TRBD1	TRBJ2-1	few	CASSRGSGTGNNEQFF	TGTGCCAGCAGCCGGGGGTCCGGGACAGGGAACAATGAGCAGTTCTTC
TRBV3-1	TRBD2	TRBJ2-3	many	CASSQSGLAPHRTDTQYF	TGTGCCAGCAGCCAATCAGGACTAGCCCCCCATCGCACAGATACGCAGTATTTT
TRBV24-1	TRBD1	TRBJ1-4	many	CATSDSGTGNEKLFF	TGTGCCACCAGTGATTCGGGGACAGGGAATGAAAAACTGTTTTTT
TRBV5-1	-	TRBJ2-3	many	CATRGRSVTDTQYF	TGCGCCACCCGGGGCAGATCTGTCACAGATACGCAGTATTTT
TRBV18	-	TRBJ1-5	many	CASSPPGGFDQPQHF	TGTGCCAGCTCACCACCCGGGGGGTTCGATCAGCCCCAGCATTTT
TRBV6-1	TRBD2	TRBJ2-7	many	CASTRLAGGLEQYF	TGTGCCAGCACTAGACTAGCGGGAGGGCTCGAGCAGTACTTC
TRBV10-3	TRBD2	TRBJ2-2	-	CAISGPGLAGERETGELFF	TGTGCCATCAGTGGGCCGGGACTAGCGGGAGAAAGGGAAACCGGGGAGCTGTTTTTT
TRBV7-9	TRBD2	TRBJ2-2	many	CASSLAGASGSTGELFF	TGTGCCAGCAGCTTAGCTGGTGCTAGCGGGAGCACCGGGGAGCTGTTTTTT
TRBV28	-	TRBJ2-7	many	CASSSKGISSYEQYF	TGTGCCAGCAGTTCGAAAGGAATAAGCTCCTACGAGCAGTACTTC
TRBV5-1	TRBD2	TRBJ2-1	many	CASSQGLANEQFF	TGCGCCAGCAGCCAGGGACTAGCAAATGAGCAGTTCTTC
TRBV27	TRBD2	TRBJ2-4	-	CASSLLAGTVQYF	TGTGCCAGCAGTTTATTAGCGGGAACTGTTCAGTACTTC
TRBV28	TRBD2	TRBJ2-1	many	CASSPVAGVGVEQFF	TGTGCCAGCAGTCCAGTAGCGGGAGTCGGCGTTGAGCAGTTCTTC
TRBV3-1	-	TRBJ2-1	-	CASSQERTSYNEQFF	TGTGCCAGCAGCCAAGAACGAACTAGCTACAATGAGCAGTTCTTC
TRBV11-2	-	TRBJ2-3	many	CASSSLSFPTDTQYF	TGTGCCAGCAGCTCATTATCCTTCCCCACAGATACGCAGTATTTT
TRBV5-6	-	TRBJ1-5	many	CASSLTLNQPQHF	TGTGCCAGCAGCTTGACCCTCAATCAGCCCCAGCATTTT
TRBV2	TRBD2	TRBJ2-1	many	CASRTSGRMSSYNEQFF	TGTGCCAGCAGGACTAGCGGGAGGATGAGCTCCTACAATGAGCAGTTCTTC
TRBV9	-	TRBJ1-3	few	CASSTQVLFSGNTIYF	TGTGCCAGCAGCACCCAGGTTTTGTTTTCTGGAAACACCATATATTTT
TRBV7-7	-	TRBJ2-1	many	CASSLAASTNEQFF	TGTGCTAGCAGCTTAGCGGCTAGCACCAATGAGCAGTTCTTC